What follows are 12 T cell receptor beta chains derived from one specimen sequenced in a study of T cells after yellow fever vaccination. Each CDR3 protein gets one entry after TCRdb re-called the 5' RACE reads with MiXCR. Of a few hundred thousand distinct CDR3 sequences listed, under 15% are singletons. The specimen comprised CD4+ T cells sorted from PBMCs, sampled 15 days after the yellow fever booster vaccination. These receptors were obtained from a man aged 18 to 29 who received the YFV17D yellow fever vaccine.

The J gene is TRBJ1-1, the V gene TRBV4-3, with TRBD1 matching over 9 bases. Germline CDR1 LGHNA, CDR2 YSLEER. This CDR3 has 14 residues. The trim removed 8 bases at V and 2 bases at J, leaving 6 bases unmatched. CDR3 residues: CASGYTGGNTEAFF. For the CDR3, the DNA is TGCGCCAGCGGTTATACAGGGGGCAACACTGAAGCTTTCTTT.

There are a few counts of this clonotype. This sequence joins TRBV18 and TRBJ2-5; 11 bases are a match to TRBD2. The CDR3 totals 14 residues. CDR1 is KGHSH and CDR2 is LQKENI in the germline V gene. The V gene end was trimmed by 5 bases and the J gene end by 3 bases; junction bases not matched to a gene: 2. CDR3 DNA sequence: TGTGCCAGCTCAACACTAGCGGGGGAAGAGACCCAGTACTTC. This translates into CASSTLAGEETQYF.

V and J are TRBV7-4 and TRBJ2-1; D not resolved. Trimming stripped 7 bases from V and 0 bases from J, with 16 bases between. Germline V gene lookup returns CDR1 SGHVT and CDR2 SQSDAQ. The CDR3 consists of 16 residues. The CDR3 loop reads CASTLSRSSSYNEQFF. The CDR3 DNA sequence: TGTGCCAGCACCCTGAGCCGTTCTAGCTCCTACAATGAGCAGTTCTTC.

The V and J genes are TRBV20-1 and TRBJ1-2; 7 nucleotides line up with TRBD1. The CDR3 extends over 16 amino acids. The germline gives CDR1 DFQATT, CDR2 SNEGSKA (reference sequence). Trimming at V came to 1 base and at J to 4 bases, leaving 12 bases not matched to a gene. The CDR3 nucleotides read TGCAGTGCTAGAGGGGGATCGGGACAGCAGTTCTATGGCTACACCTTC. Its protein is CSARGGSGQQFYGYTF.

This clonotype was counted only a few times. The chain employs TRBV15 and TRBJ2-7, with a weak D call TRBD1 (5 bases). CDR1 is LNHNV, CDR2 YYDKDF, per germline (reference sequence). This CDR3 has 15 amino acids. V gave up 0 bases and J gave up 0 bases, with 9 bases separating them. CDR3 region: CATSREQGPSYEQYF. CDR3 coding DNA: TGTGCCACCAGCAGAGAGCAGGGCCCCTCCTACGAGCAGTACTTC.

This rearrangement joins TRBV10-3 to TRBJ1-5; D not certain. V was trimmed by 3 bases and J by 2 bases, leaving 8 bases between them. CDR1 ENHRY and CDR2 SYGVKD come from the germline V gene. The CDR3 consists of 14 residues. The CDR3 spells CAISEEYGNQPQHF. The DNA of the CDR3 is TGTGCCATCAGTGAAGAATACGGCAATCAGCCCCAGCATTTT.

V usage is TRBV20-1 and J usage is TRBJ1-2; TRBD1 matches 7 bases. V was clipped by 2 bases and J by 4 bases; unmatched bases: 7. Germline values: CDR1 DFQATT, CDR2 SNEGSKA (reference sequence). The CDR3 loop spans 14 amino acids. In DNA form, the CDR3 reads TGCAGTGCTAGACTTGACAGGGAAAGCTATGGCTACACCTTC. Its translation is CSARLDRESYGYTF.

The chain couples TRBV4-3 to TRBJ1-2; no definite D call. CDR1 is LGHNA, CDR2 YSLEER, per germline. The V end lost 1 base, the J end lost 0 bases, and 12 bases lay between the germline ends. CDR3 length: 16 amino acids. The CDR3 bases are TGCGCCAGCAGCCAAGCATCCGCACAGACTAACTATGGCTACACCTTC. Residues: CASSQASAQTNYGYTF.

In its sample, this clonotype was seen many times. The CDR3 region is CASSPGTVNTGELFF. In DNA form, the CDR3 reads TGTGCCAGCAGCCCTGGGACAGTGAACACCGGGGAGCTGTTTTTT. The V and J genes are TRBV7-3 and TRBJ2-2; 7 bases line up with TRBD1. The CDR3 contains 15 residues. The J segment lost 1 base and the V segment lost 5 bases, leaving 4 bases of the junction unmatched. Germline lookup yields CDR1 SGHTA and CDR2 FQGTGA.

This clonotype was seen repeatedly, ten times or more. This rearrangement joins TRBV2 to TRBJ2-2; TRBD1 aligns across 10 bases. Germline V gives CDR1 SNHLY, CDR2 FYNNEI. The CDR3 length is 16 residues. The J segment lost 4 bases and the V segment lost 4 bases, leaving 6 bases of the junction unmatched. In DNA form, the CDR3 reads TGTGCCAGCAGTGTACCGGGACAGGGGCCCACCGGGGAGCTGTTTTTT. Residues: CASSVPGQGPTGELFF.

This clonotype was counted between two and nine times. V and J are TRBV6-2 or TRBV6-3 and TRBJ2-7; tentatively, D is TRBD1 or TRBD2 (5 bases each). V gave up 6 bases and J gave up 1 base, with 10 bases separating them. This CDR3 has 13 residues. Germline V CDR1 and CDR2: MNHEY, SVGEGT. The CDR3 nucleotides are TGTGCCAGCAGCCGAGGGGATTCCTACGAGCAGTACTTC. This encodes CASSRGDSYEQYF.

This clonotype has a handful of counts. This chain uses TRBV12-3 or TRBV12-4 with TRBJ1-1, with TRBD1 matching 8 bases. This CDR3 comprises 14 residues. V shed 5 bases and J 5 bases; nucleotides not matched to a gene: 7. The CDR3 nucleotides read TGTGCCAGCAGTCTCAGGGGGCGCGCTACTGAAGCTTTCTTT. The encoded protein is CASSLRGRATEAFF.